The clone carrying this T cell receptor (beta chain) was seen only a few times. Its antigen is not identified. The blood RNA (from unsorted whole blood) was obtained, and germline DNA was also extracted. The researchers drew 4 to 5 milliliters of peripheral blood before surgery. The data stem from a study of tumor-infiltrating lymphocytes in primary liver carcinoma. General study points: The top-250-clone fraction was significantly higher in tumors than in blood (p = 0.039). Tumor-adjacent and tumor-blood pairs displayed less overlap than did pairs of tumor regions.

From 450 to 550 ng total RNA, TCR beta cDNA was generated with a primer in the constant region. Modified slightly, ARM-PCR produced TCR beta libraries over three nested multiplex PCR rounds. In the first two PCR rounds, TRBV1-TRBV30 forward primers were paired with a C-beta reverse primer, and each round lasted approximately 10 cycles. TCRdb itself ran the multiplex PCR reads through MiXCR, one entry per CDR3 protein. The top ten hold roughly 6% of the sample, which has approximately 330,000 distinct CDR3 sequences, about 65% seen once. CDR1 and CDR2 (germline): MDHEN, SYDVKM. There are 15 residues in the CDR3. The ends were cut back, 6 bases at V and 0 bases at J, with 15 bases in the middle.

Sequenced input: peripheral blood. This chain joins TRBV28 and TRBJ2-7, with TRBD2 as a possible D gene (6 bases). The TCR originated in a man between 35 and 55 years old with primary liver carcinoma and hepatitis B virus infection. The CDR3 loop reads CASRINSGSSYEQYF. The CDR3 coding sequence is TGTGCCAGCAGAATAAATAGCGGAAGCTCCTACGAGCAGTACTTC.